This entry describes one T cell receptor (beta chain). The antigen is unknown. This CDR3 comprises 18 residues. Between the trimmed V and J ends, which lost 8 bases and 4 bases, there was a span of 27 bases. The germline V gene encodes CDR1 SNHLY and CDR2 FYNNEI. These data originate in a study of Tregs in tolerant kidney transplant recipients. Sequencing used immunoSEQ multiplex PCR; TCRdb keeps in-frame clones, though not all of them. The sample consists of fewer than 100,000 clones, approximately 90% of them appearing once. General observations from the study: Biological reproducibility was not directly addressed, but technical replication error appeared minimal.

V is TRBV2 and J is TRBJ1-3; perhaps TRBD1 as D (6 bases). This TCR came from a human donor who received a combined kidney and bone marrow transplant. Sequenced material: Tregs from blood, taken before the transplant. The CDR3 region is CASQQGRGSWSPGNTIYF. CDR3 coding DNA: TGTGCCAGCCAGCAGGGCAGGGGATCTTGGTCGCCCGGAAACACCATATATTTT. The whole variable domain, remainder taken from reference TRBV2 and TRBJ1-3, is EPEVTQTPSHQVTQMGQEVILRCVPISNHLYFYWYRQILGQKVEFLVSFYNNEISEKSEIFDDQFSVERPDGSNFTLKIRSTKLEDSAMYFCASQQGRGSWSPGNTIYFGEGSWLTVV.